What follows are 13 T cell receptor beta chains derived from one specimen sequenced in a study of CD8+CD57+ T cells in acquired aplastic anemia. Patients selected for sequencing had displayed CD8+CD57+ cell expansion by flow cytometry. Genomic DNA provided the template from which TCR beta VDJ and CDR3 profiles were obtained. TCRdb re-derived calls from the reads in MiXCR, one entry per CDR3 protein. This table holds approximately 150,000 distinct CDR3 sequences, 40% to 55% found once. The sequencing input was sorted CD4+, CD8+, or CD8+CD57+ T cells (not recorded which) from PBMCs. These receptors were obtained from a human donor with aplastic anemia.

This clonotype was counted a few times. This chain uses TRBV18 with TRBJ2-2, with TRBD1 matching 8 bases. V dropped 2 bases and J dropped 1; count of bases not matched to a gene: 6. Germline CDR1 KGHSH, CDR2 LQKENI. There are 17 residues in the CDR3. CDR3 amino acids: CASSPMPGGENTGELFF. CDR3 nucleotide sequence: TGTGCCAGCTCACCAATGCCAGGGGGCGAGAACACCGGGGAGCTGTTTTTT.

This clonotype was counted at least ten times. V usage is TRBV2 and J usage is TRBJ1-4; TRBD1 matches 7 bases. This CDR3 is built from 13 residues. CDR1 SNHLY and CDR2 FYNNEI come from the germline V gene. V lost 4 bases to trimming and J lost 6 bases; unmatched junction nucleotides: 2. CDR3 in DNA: TGTGCCAGCAGTGGGGACAGCTATGAAAAACTGTTTTTT. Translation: CASSGDSYEKLFF.

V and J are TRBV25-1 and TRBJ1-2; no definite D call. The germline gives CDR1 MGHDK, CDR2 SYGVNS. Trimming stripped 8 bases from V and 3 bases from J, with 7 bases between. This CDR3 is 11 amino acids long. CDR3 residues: CASVADYGYTF. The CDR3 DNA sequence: TGTGCCAGCGTTGCCGACTATGGCTACACCTTC.

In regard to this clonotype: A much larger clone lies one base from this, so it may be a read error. CDR3 protein: CASSPRWGLPNSQQFF. CDR3 bases: TGTGCCAGCAGCCCTCGATGGGGACTTCCCAACAGTCAGCAGTTCTTC. The V call is TRBV12-3 or TRBV12-4, the J call TRBJ2-1, with a weak D call TRBD2 (6 bases). This CDR3 comprises 16 residues. Trimming took 6 bases from V and 11 from J, leaving 26 bases between them.

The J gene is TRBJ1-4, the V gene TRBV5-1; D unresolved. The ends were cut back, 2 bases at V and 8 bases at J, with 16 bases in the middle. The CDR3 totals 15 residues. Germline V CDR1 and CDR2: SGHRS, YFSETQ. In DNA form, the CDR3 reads TGCGCCAGCAGCTTCGGTGGATCTCAAGGGGAAAAACTGTTTTTT. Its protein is CASSFGGSQGEKLFF.

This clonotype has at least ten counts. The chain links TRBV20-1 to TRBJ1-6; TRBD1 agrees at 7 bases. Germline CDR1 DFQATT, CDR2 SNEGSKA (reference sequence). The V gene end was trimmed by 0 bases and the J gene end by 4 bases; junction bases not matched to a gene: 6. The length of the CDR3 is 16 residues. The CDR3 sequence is CSARDNRGFYNSPLHF. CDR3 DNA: TGCAGTGCTAGAGATAACAGGGGATTTTATAATTCACCCCTCCACTTT.

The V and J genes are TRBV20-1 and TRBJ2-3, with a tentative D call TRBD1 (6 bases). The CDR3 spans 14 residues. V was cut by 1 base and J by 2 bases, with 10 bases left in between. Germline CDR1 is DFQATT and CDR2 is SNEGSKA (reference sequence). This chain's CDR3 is CSARVVGATDTQYF. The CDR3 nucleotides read TGCAGTGCTAGAGTAGTGGGGGCCACAGATACGCAGTATTTT.

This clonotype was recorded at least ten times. In DNA form, the CDR3 reads TGCGCCAGCAGGGGAACCGGGACTCCGGGGAATGAGCAGTTCTTC. Amino acids: CASRGTGTPGNEQFF. The chain couples TRBV10-1 to TRBJ2-1, with TRBD2 as a possible D gene (6 bases). There are 15 residues in the CDR3. Trimming took 6 bases from V and 7 from J, leaving 19 bases between them. Germline V gives CDR1 WNHNN, CDR2 SYGVQD (reference sequence).

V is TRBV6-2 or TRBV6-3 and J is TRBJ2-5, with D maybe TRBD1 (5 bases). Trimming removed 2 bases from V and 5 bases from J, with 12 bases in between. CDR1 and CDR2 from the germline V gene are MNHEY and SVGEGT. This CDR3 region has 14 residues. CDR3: CASSYGGRVETQYF. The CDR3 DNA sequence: TGTGCCAGCAGTTACGGTGGCAGGGTGGAGACCCAGTACTTC.

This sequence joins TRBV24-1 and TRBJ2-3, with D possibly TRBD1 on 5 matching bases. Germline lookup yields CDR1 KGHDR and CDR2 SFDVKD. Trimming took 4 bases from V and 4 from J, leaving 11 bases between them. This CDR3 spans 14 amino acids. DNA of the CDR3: TGTGCCACCAGTGAAGCCGACAGACCAGATACGCAGTATTTT. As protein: CATSEADRPDTQYF.

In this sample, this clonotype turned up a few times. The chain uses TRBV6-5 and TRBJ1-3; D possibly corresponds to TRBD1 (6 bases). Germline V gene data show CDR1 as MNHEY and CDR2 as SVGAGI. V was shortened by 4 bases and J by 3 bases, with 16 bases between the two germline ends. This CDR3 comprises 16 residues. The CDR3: CASSLRGADGGNTIYF. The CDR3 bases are TGTGCCAGCAGTTTACGGGGGGCGGACGGTGGAAACACCATATATTTT.

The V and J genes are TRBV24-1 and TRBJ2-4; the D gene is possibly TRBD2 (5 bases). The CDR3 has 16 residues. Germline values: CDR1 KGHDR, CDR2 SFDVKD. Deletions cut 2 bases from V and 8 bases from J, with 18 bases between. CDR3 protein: CATSDWGGRERDIQYF. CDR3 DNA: TGTGCCACCAGTGATTGGGGTGGTCGGGAACGGGACATTCAGTACTTC.

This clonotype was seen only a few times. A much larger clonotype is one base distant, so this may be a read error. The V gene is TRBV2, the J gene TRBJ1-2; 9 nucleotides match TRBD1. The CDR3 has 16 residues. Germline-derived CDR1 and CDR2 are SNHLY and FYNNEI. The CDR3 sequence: CASSELQGAGGGGYAF. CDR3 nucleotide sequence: TGTGCCAGCAGCGAACTACAGGGGGCAGGGGGTGGTGGCTACGCCTTC.